Here is one T cell receptor (beta chain) with its context. As yet, its antigen is unknown. The primer mix had 60 Vbeta and 13 Jbeta primers. Study processing details: The count from a later analysis was tens of millions of unique TCR beta chains, 9.5 million to 11 million of them shared. The protocol was immunoSEQ multiplex PCR, while the TCRdb copy is restricted to in-frame clones and leaves out a portion. V and J calls plus clone size are reproduced from that table; the DNA served to infer D and trimming. This sample's table reports some 110,000 clones. After removal of 0 bases from V and 3 bases from J, the junction contained 5 bases not matched to a gene. The CDR3 has 17 residues. Germline V lookup: CDR1 SEHNR, CDR2 FQNEAQ (reference sequence). The data are from a study of cytomegalovirus exposure and HLA in healthy donors. General study points: TCR beta chains numbering more than 150 were designated cytomegalovirus-associated. Earlier findings revealed that most TCR beta V segments proved productive either about 87% or about 30% of the time.

The chain has TRBV7-9 and TRBJ1-1; 12 bases are shared with TRBD1. Sequencing was performed on PBMCs. The TCR originated in a man younger than 45 in good health and CMV-seronegative. The CDR3 loop is CASSLAGTGGADTEAFF. CDR3 DNA sequence: TGTGCCAGCAGCTTAGCGGGGACAGGGGGCGCGGACACTGAAGCTTTCTTT.